This TCR beta chain was sequenced for a study of cytomegalovirus exposure and HLA in healthy donors. Only in-frame clones appear in the TCRdb table, and some are missing; sequencing was by immunoSEQ multiplex PCR. The sample carries 100,000 to 120,000 clones, 88% recorded once. This clone was found once. The study drew the donors from its 120-subject validation cohort, separate from the 666-subject first cohort. The sample consisted of PBMCs. This TCR was sampled from a woman aged 25-40 years in good health and CMV-seropositive.

In nucleotides, the CDR3 is TGTGCCAGCAGGAAAGCGGACTCCGGTGGCTATGGCTACACCTTC. This sequence encodes CASRKADSGGYGYTF. This chain connects TRBV9 to TRBJ1-2; D is unclear. This CDR3 contains 15 residues. Between the trimmed V and J ends, which lost 5 bases and 4 bases, there was a span of 18 bases. Germline assignment: CDR1 SGDLS and CDR2 YYNGEE. The variable domain in full, with the rest retrieved from reference TRBV9 and TRBJ1-2, is DSGVTQTPKHLITATGQRVTLRCSPRSGDLSVYWYQQSLDQGLQFLIQYYNGEERAKGNILERFSAQQFPDLHSELNLSSLELGDSALYFCASRKADSGGYGYTFGSGTRLTVV.